Listed below are T cell receptor beta chains from one sample, sequenced in a study of cytomegalovirus exposure and HLA in healthy donors. The repertoire was sequenced with immunoSEQ multiplex PCR; TCRdb's copy has only in-frame clones and lacks some. The sample yields roughly 200,000 clones, more than 75% seen once. Sequenced: PBMCs. Receptor source: a man aged 30 to 39 in good health and CMV-seropositive. CDR3s include the opening cysteine and the closing phenylalanine or tryptophan. A D gene is named only where the DNA matches it firmly. Only part of the rows carry a size: once, few, many, or a class if the clone is expanded.

v_gene	j_gene	d_gene	abundance	CDR3aa	CDR3nt
TRBV27	TRBJ2-7	NA	NA	CASSFYGGSYEQYF	TGTGCCAGCAGTTTTTACGGGGGTTCCTACGAGCAGTACTTC
TRBV29-1	TRBJ1-3	NA	NA	CSVGHQSSGNTIYF	TGCAGCGTTGGCCACCAGAGCTCTGGAAACACCATATATTTT
TRBV27	TRBJ2-7	TRBD1	NA	CASSKGQLYEQYF	TGTGCCTCCTCAAAGGGACAGCTATACGAGCAGTACTTC
TRBV12-5	TRBJ1-2	TRBD1	NA	CASGPRPRTGGDDGYTF	TGTGCTAGTGGTCCTCGACCTAGGACAGGGGGCGATGATGGCTACACCTTC
TRBV7-3	TRBJ2-3	NA	NA	CASSLTPYRGNTDTQYF	TGTGCCAGCAGCTTAACCCCTTACCGGGGCAACACAGATACGCAGTATTTT
TRBV5-4	TRBJ1-2	NA	NA	CASSTDTNYGYTF	TGTGCCAGCAGCACGGACACTAACTATGGCTACACCTTC
TRBV29-1	TRBJ2-7	TRBD2	NA	CSVVAGGSGEQYF	TGCAGCGTTGTAGCGGGAGGATCGGGAGAGCAGTACTTC
TRBV2	TRBJ1-1	TRBD1	NA	CASSEPTGGNAEAFF	TGTGCCAGCAGTGAACCGACAGGGGGGAACGCTGAAGCTTTCTTT
TRBV19	TRBJ2-7	NA	NA	CASSGTGYEQYF	TGTGCCAGTAGTGGAACGGGCTACGAGCAGTACTTC
TRBV11-2	TRBJ1-4	NA	NA	CASRGYSSLEKLFF	TGTGCCAGCAGGGGTTACAGCTCGCTCGAAAAACTGTTTTTT
TRBV2	TRBJ2-1	TRBD2	NA	CASQPTSGGRYNEQFF	TGTGCCAGTCAACCGACTAGCGGGGGGCGCTACAATGAGCAGTTCTTC
TRBV7-2	TRBJ1-2	TRBD1	NA	CASSLGSRTGAYGYTF	TGTGCCAGCAGCTTAGGAAGTCGGACAGGGGCCTATGGCTACACCTTC
TRBV5-4	TRBJ1-1	NA	NA	CASSPAGGRMNTEAFF	TGTGCCAGCAGCCCGGCTGGGGGACGCATGAACACTGAAGCTTTCTTT
TRBV5-1	TRBJ2-1	NA	NA	CASSFTSIGEQFF	TGCGCCAGCAGCTTTACTAGTATTGGAGAGCAGTTCTTC
TRBV30	TRBJ1-5	NA	NA	CAWSAVGLGQPQHF	TGTGCCTGGAGTGCGGTAGGGCTGGGACAGCCCCAGCATTTT
TRBV2	TRBJ2-7	TRBD1	NA	CASSARQGPYEQYF	TGTGCCAGCAGTGCACGACAGGGCCCCTACGAGCAGTACTTC
TRBV27	TRBJ2-1	NA	NA	CASSFPPPFNEQFF	TGTGCCAGCAGTTTTCCGCCACCCTTCAATGAGCAGTTCTTC
TRBV28	TRBJ1-5	NA	NA	CASSQNNQPQHF	TGTGCCAGCAGTCAAAACAATCAGCCCCAGCATTTT
TRBV11-2	TRBJ2-1	NA	few	CASSSTWEQFF	TGTGCCAGCAGCTCAACTTGGGAGCAGTTCTTC
TRBV11-3	TRBJ2-3	NA	NA	CASSTREGSSDTQYF	TGTGCCAGCAGCACCCGGGAAGGGAGCTCAGATACGCAGTATTTT
TRBV7-9	TRBJ2-5	NA	NA	CASSLRTEPQETQYF	TGTGCCAGCAGCTTACGGACAGAACCCCAAGAGACCCAGTACTTC
TRBV30	TRBJ1-2	TRBD1	once	CAWVTGNYGYTF	TGTGCCTGGGTGACAGGGAACTATGGCTACACCTTC
TRBV2	TRBJ1-2	TRBD1	NA	CASGMGTGARTGYTF	TGTGCCAGCGGGATGGGGACAGGGGCCCGCACTGGCTACACCTTC
TRBV9	TRBJ2-7	NA	NA	CASSPGLTYEQYF	TGTGCCAGCAGCCCCGGACTCACCTACGAGCAGTACTTC
TRBV27	TRBJ2-1	TRBD2	NA	CASRALAVDYNEQFF	TGTGCCAGCAGAGCACTAGCGGTAGACTACAATGAGCAGTTCTTC
TRBV4-1	TRBJ2-1	NA	NA	CASSQIDDEQFF	TGCGCCAGCAGCCAAATAGATGATGAGCAGTTCTTC
TRBV7-2	TRBJ1-3	NA	NA	CASSPGSSGNTIYF	TGTGCCAGCAGCCCGGGGTCCTCTGGAAACACCATATATTTT
TRBV27	TRBJ2-7	TRBD2	NA	CASSWAGGPNEQYF	TGTGCCAGCAGTTGGGCGGGAGGGCCTAACGAGCAGTACTTC
TRBV2	TRBJ2-7	NA	once	CASTVPGTSLNLGQYF	TGTGCCAGCACTGTGCCCGGGACAAGCCTAAACTTGGGGCAGTACTTC
TRBV2	TRBJ2-7	NA	NA	CASSETAGQLSYEQYF	TGTGCCAGCAGTGAAACTGCGGGACAGCTCTCCTACGAGCAGTACTTC
TRBV2	TRBJ2-1	NA	few	CASSEARAPYNEQFF	TGTGCCAGCAGTGAAGCGCGGGCACCCTACAATGAGCAGTTCTTC
TRBV7-2	TRBJ1-2	NA	NA	CASSLVGGYTF	TGTGCCAGCAGCTTAGTTGGAGGCTACACCTTC
TRBV19	TRBJ2-2	TRBD2	NA	CASSPWTSGYTGELFF	TGTGCCAGTAGTCCCTGGACTAGCGGCTACACCGGGGAGCTGTTTTTT
TRBV6-1	TRBJ2-1	NA	NA	CASRAYSENEQFF	TGTGCCAGCAGAGCTTACAGCGAAAATGAGCAGTTCTTC
TRBV9	TRBJ2-2	TRBD2	NA	CASSVWSSGGSGELFF	TGTGCCAGCAGCGTCTGGTCTAGCGGGGGGAGCGGGGAGCTGTTTTTT
TRBV5-1	TRBJ2-1	NA	NA	CASSLRLYNEQFF	TGCGCCAGCAGCTTGAGGTTATACAATGAGCAGTTCTTC
TRBV5-1	TRBJ2-3	NA	NA	CASSLAMGGKDTQYF	TGCGCCAGCAGCTTGGCCATGGGGGGTAAAGATACGCAGTATTTT
TRBV4-3	TRBJ2-1	NA	NA	CASSLADREQFF	TGCGCCAGCAGCCTTGCGGACAGAGAGCAGTTCTTC
TRBV5-6	TRBJ2-2	NA	NA	CASSLMGQNTGELFF	TGTGCCAGCAGCTTGATGGGACAAAACACCGGGGAGCTGTTTTTT
TRBV4-1	TRBJ1-4	NA	NA	CASSQLNTGIGKLFF	TGCGCCAGCAGCCAATTAAATACCGGGATCGGAAAACTGTTTTTT
TRBV6-5	TRBJ2-7	TRBD2	NA	CASSKAGLPSYEQYF	TGTGCCAGCAGTAAGGCGGGACTACCCTCCTACGAGCAGTACTTC
TRBV18	TRBJ2-5	TRBD1	NA	CASSPRQGALQETQYF	TGTGCCAGCTCACCAAGACAGGGGGCACTCCAAGAGACCCAGTACTTC
TRBV30	TRBJ2-7	NA	NA	CAWSSRSEQYF	TGTGCCTGGAGTTCCCGGTCCGAGCAGTACTTC
TRBV6-6	TRBJ2-1	NA	once	CASSPTGEQFF	TGTGCCAGCAGTCCCACGGGTGAGCAGTTCTTC
TRBV5-1	TRBJ2-1	NA	NA	CASSTLDSNSNEQFF	TGCGCCAGCAGCACCCTCGACAGTAATAGCAATGAGCAGTTCTTC
TRBV6-6	TRBJ1-1	TRBD1	NA	CASTRGQGNTEAFF	TGTGCCAGCACTAGGGGACAGGGGAACACTGAAGCTTTCTTT
TRBV4-2	TRBJ2-7	NA	NA	CASSQTSSAEQYF	TGTGCCAGCAGCCAGACCTCCAGCGCCGAGCAGTACTTC
TRBV20-1	TRBJ2-1	NA	NA	CRGVYYNEQFF	TGCAGAGGGGTGTACTACAATGAGCAGTTCTTC
TRBV11-2	TRBJ2-7	TRBD2	NA	CASLGLAGGGTSYEQYF	TGTGCCAGCCTCGGACTAGCGGGAGGCGGGACCTCCTACGAGCAGTACTTC
TRBV2	TRBJ2-1	TRBD2	NA	CASIHRLAVPEGGYNEQFF	TGTGCCAGCATTCACCGACTAGCGGTCCCCGAAGGGGGATACAATGAGCAGTTCTTC
TRBV6-1	TRBJ2-3	NA	NA	CASSAGPYPGTDTQYF	TGTGCCAGCAGTGCTGGACCTTACCCCGGCACAGATACGCAGTATTTT
TRBV6-5	TRBJ2-1	NA	NA	CASSPRTLGNEQFF	TGTGCCAGCAGTCCCAGGACTTTAGGCAATGAGCAGTTCTTC
TRBV19	TRBJ1-5	NA	NA	CASTPEGVDQPQHF	TGTGCCAGTACCCCAGAAGGGGTGGATCAGCCCCAGCATTTT
TRBV6-5	TRBJ2-1	NA	NA	CASSYSKRAEQFF	TGTGCCAGCAGTTACTCGAAAAGGGCTGAGCAGTTCTTC
TRBV15	TRBJ2-7	TRBD1	NA	CATGTGSYEQYF	TGTGCCACCGGGACAGGCTCCTACGAGCAGTACTTC